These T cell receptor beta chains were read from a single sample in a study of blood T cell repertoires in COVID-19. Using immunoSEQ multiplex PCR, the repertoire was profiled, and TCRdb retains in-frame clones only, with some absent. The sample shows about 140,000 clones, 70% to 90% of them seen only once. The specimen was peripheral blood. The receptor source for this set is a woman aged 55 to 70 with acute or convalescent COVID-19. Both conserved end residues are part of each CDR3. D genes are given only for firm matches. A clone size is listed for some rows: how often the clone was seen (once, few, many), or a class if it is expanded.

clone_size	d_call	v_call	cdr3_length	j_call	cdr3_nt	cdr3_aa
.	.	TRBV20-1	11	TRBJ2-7	TGCAGTGCTAGGTTATCCTACGAGCAGTACTTC	CSARLSYEQYF
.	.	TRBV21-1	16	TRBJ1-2	TGTGCCAGCAGCAAAGTGGGACATATCCCCCCCTATGGCTACACCTTC	CASSKVGHIPPYGYTF
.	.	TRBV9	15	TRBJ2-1	TGTGCCAGCAGCGTAGGAGGGAACTCCTACAATGAGCAGTTCTTC	CASSVGGNSYNEQFF
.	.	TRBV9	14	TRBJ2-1	TGTGCCAGCAGCGGGGGGGACAGATACAATGAGCAGTTCTTC	CASSGGDRYNEQFF
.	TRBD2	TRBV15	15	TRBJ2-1	TGTGCCACCAGCGCAGCGGGGGATCAGTACAATGAGCAGTTCTTC	CATSAAGDQYNEQFF
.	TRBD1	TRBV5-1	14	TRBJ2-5	TGCGCCAGCAGCTGGGGGACAGGGGAGGAGACCCAGTACTTC	CASSWGTGEETQYF
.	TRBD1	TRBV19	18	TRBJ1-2	TGTGCCAGTAGTATAATCGGATCTTCAGGGGGGCGCGGCTATGGCTACACCTTC	CASSIIGSSGGRGYGYTF
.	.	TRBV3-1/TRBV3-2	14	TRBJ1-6	TGTGCCAGCAGCCAAGGGGCAGAATATTCACCCCTCCACTTT	CASSQGAEYSPLHF
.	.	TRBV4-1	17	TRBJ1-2	TGCGCCAGCAGCCAAGATCACGGACCCCCCAGGGCGGATGGCTACACCTTC	CASSQDHGPPRADGYTF
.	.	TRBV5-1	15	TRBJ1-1	TGCGCCAGCAGCTCGACAGTTCTTACAAACACTGAAGCTTTCTTT	CASSSTVLTNTEAFF
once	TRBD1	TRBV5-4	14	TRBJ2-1	TGTGCCAGCAGCTTGCCCCGACAGGGTCGTTCTCGGTTCTTC	CASSLPRQGRSRFF
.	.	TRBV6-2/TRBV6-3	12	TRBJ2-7	TGTGCCAGCAGTTACCCCGCCTACGAGCAGTACTTC	CASSYPAYEQYF
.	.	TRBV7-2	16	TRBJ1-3	TGTGCCAGCAGCTCCCCACCGACAGTTCTGGGAAACACCATATATTTT	CASSSPPTVLGNTIYF
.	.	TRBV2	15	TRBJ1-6	TGTGCCAGCAACGGGGGGGTGTTCTATAATTCACCCCTCCACTTT	CASNGGVFYNSPLHF
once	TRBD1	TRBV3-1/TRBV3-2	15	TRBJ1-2	TGTGCCAGCAGCCAAGAGTTAACAGGGGTTAGTGGCTACACCTTC	CASSQELTGVSGYTF
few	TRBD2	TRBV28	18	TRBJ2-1	TGTGCCAGCACCAAACACGGGGCTAGCGGCACCGCGGGGAATGAGCAGTTCTTC	CASTKHGASGTAGNEQFF
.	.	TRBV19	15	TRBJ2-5	TGTGCCAGTAGATCGCAGGGTACTAATATTGAGACCCAGTACTTC	CASRSQGTNIETQYF
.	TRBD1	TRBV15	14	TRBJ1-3	TGTGCCACCAGCAGGGACAGGGTGGAAAACACCATATATTTT	CATSRDRVENTIYF
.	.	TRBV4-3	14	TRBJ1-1	TGCGCCAGCAGCCAAGGGCGAGACTACAGCTTGTCTTTCTTT	CASSQGRDYSLSFF
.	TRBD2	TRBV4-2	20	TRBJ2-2	TGTGCCAGCAGCCAACGGGGCGGATATACTAGCGGGGGGTACACCGGGGAGCTGTTTTTT	CASSQRGGYTSGGYTGELFF
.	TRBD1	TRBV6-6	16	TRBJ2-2	TGTGCCAGCAGTTACCAGGGGACAGGGAACACCGGGGAGCTGTTTTTT	CASSYQGTGNTGELFF
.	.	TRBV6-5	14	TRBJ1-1	TGTGCCAGCAGTTACTCCCCAACAGCTTTTGAAGCTTTCTTT	CASSYSPTAFEAFF
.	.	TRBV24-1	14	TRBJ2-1	TGTGCCACCAGTGTAGTGGACAGACCCAATGAGCAGTTCTTC	CATSVVDRPNEQFF
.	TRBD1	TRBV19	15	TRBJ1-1	TGTGCCAGTGCACTGCGGACAGGGGGGAACACTGAAGCTTTCTTT	CASALRTGGNTEAFF
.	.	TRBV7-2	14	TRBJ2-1	TGTGCCAGCAGCTTAGGACAGCGATCTAATGAGCAGTTCTTC	CASSLGQRSNEQFF
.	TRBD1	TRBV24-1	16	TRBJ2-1	TGTGCCACCAGTGATTATACAGGGGGCGGTATTGATGAGCAGTTCTTC	CATSDYTGGGIDEQFF
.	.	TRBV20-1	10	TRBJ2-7	TGCAGTGCAACCGCAGGAGAGCAGTACTTC	CSATAGEQYF
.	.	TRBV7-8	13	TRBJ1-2	TGTGCCAGCAGCTTATCCCGTAGGGGGTTCGGCACCTTC	CASSLSRRGFGTF